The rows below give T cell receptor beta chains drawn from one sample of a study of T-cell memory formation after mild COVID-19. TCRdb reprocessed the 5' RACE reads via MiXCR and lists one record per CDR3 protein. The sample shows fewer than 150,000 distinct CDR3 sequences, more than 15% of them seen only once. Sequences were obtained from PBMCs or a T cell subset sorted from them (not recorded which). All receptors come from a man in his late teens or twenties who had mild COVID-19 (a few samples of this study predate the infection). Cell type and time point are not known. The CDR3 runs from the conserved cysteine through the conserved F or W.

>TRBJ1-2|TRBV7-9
CASSSREIHNYGYTF
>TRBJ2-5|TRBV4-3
CASSQDWSGYETQYF
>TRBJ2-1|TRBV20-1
CSANGGGLEHEQFF
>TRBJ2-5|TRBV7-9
CASSHRGLAGDFKETQYF
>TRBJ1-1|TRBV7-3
CASSFSGITEAFF
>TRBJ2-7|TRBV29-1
CSGGASSYEQYF
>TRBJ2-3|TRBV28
CASTTSPSGGVRGQYF
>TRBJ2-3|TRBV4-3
CASSQSRDPPYTQYF
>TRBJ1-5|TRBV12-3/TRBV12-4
CASSTSLALNQPQHF
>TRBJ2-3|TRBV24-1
CATSDFPGQGADTQYF
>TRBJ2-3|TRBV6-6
CASSSYGRTDTQYF
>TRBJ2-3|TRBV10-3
CAISDRLSGTDTQYF
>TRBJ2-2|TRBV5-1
CASSLDSATGELFF
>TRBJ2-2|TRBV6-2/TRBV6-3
CASSQPIGELFF
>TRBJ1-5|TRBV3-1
CASSQGTGWSNQPQHF
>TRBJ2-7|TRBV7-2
CASSLIGGYEQYF
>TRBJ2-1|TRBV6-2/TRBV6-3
CASSYSDSKNEQFF
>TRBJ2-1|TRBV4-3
CASSQDRSTEQFF
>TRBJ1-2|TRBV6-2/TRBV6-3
CASSYDLPAGTGYTYGYTF
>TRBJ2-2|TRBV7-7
CASSLRLGGTGELFF
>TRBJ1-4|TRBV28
CASSLIRDPAEKLFF
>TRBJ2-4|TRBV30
CAWSVSYIQYF
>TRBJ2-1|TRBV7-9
CASYRGHEQFF
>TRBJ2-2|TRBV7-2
CASSGQENTGELFF
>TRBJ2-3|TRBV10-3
CAISEMGETQYF
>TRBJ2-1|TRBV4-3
CASSQDRGSSYNEQFF
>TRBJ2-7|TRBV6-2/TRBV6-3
CASSYRGNEQYF
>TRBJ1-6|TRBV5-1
CASSLDGGSPLHF
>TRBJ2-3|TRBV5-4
CASSLARLAGGEGDTQYF
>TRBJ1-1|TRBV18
CASSPIQGDGTEAFF
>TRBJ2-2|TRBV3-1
CASSQVFAGPNTGELFF
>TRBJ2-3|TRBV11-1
CASSPDRSDTQYF